This is a list of T cell receptor beta chains from one sample in a study of cytomegalovirus exposure and HLA in healthy donors. The assay was immunoSEQ multiplex PCR, and TCRdb's table has in-frame clones only and misses some. The table records about 130,000 clones, around three quarters of them present only once. Specimen: PBMCs. The receptor source for this set is a man in his thirties or forties in good health. The conserved cysteine and the conserved F or W are not part of the CDR3 here. Fields, in order: V gene, J gene, clone size, CDR3 protein. Where a row states a size, it is once, few, many or the class of an expanded clone; other rows omit it.

TRBV7-9	TRBJ1-4	few	ASSLEGRTQEKLF
TRBV7-9	TRBJ1-4	-	SSSYTGGADEKLF
TRBV19	TRBJ2-1	once	ASSIPGSNEQF
TRBV19	TRBJ2-3	-	ASNPSGTGKRYTQY
TRBV21-1	TRBJ2-7	-	ASSKVGPGGTITYEQY
TRBV4-1	TRBJ2-1	once	ASSQALANEQF
TRBV6-5	TRBJ2-7	few	ASTPGTGIYEQY
TRBV5-6	TRBJ2-7	once	ASSLQGAHYEQY
TRBV19	TRBJ2-1	-	ASSTPGNLGHNEQF
TRBV4-3	TRBJ2-4	-	ASSQQTGVKNIQY
TRBV19	TRBJ2-1	-	ASSTSGRNEQF
TRBV6-6	TRBJ2-7	-	ASTGTVYEQY
TRBV9	TRBJ2-3	-	ASSILFGGREADTQY
TRBV30	TRBJ2-7	once	AWSQMPRGTYEQY
TRBV19	TRBJ2-2	-	ASSMTGTGELF
TRBV27	TRBJ2-7	-	ASSFGGGNEQY
TRBV18	TRBJ1-1	-	ASSPQDRAAEAF
TRBV7-9	TRBJ2-7	-	ASSWFGTGGLEQY
TRBV5-6	TRBJ2-5	-	ASTYQETQY
TRBV4-1	TRBJ2-1	-	ASSQEGLAGGEQF
TRBV29-1	TRBJ1-3	-	SGTGGGSGNTIY
TRBV9	TRBJ2-7	-	ASSRTSGIYEQY
TRBV11-2	TRBJ1-2	-	ASEGFDGYT
TRBV5-6	TRBJ2-3	-	ASSLDPGLNTDTQY
TRBV5-1	TRBJ2-6	-	ASREGQGFSGANVLT
TRBV2	TRBJ2-7	-	ASTGRGGDEQY
TRBV27	TRBJ2-1	-	ASSPLGTGDNEQF
TRBV18	TRBJ2-1	-	ASSPPYSRQGGNEQF
TRBV6-5	TRBJ2-4	-	ASSYSRERQNIQY
TRBV6-5	TRBJ1-4	-	ASSPEVGNEKLF
TRBV11-2	TRBJ1-4	-	ASSEQGATNEKLF
TRBV7-9	TRBJ2-7	-	SSSATGLAGWDLDEQY
TRBV2	TRBJ2-1	-	ASRGTSTGPEQF
TRBV2	TRBJ1-5	-	ASSEASGGYNQPQH
TRBV7-2	TRBJ2-7	-	ASTETLFAYEQY
TRBV9	TRBJ2-1	-	ASSPGSAPNEQF
TRBV5-4	TRBJ1-1	-	ASSLDFGVATEAF
TRBV7-9	-	-	ASSWGGTGNYEQY
TRBV5-8	TRBJ2-1	few	ASSPGTVPYNEQF
TRBV10-2	-	-	ASSVEDRTSYEQY
TRBV7-8	TRBJ2-1	-	ASSFRGLYYNEQF
TRBV19	TRBJ1-3	-	ASSPNPLDSSYSGNTIY